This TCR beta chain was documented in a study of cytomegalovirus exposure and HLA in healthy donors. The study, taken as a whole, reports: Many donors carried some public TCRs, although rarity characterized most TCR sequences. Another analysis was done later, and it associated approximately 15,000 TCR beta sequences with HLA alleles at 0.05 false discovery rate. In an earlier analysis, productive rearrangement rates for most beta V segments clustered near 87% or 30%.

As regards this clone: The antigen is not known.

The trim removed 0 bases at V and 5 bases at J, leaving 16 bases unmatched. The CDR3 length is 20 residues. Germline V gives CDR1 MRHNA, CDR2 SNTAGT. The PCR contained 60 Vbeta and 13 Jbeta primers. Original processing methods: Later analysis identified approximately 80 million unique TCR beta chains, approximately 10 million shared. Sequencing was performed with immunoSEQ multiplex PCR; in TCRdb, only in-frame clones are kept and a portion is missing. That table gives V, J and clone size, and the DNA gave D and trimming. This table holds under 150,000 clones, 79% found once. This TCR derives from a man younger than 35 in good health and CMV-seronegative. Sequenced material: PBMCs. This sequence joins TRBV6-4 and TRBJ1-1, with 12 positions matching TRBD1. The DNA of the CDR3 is TGTGCCAGCAGTGACTCGTTGCACCGAGGGACAGGGGGCTTAGATACTGAAGCTTTCTTT. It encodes CASSDSLHRGTGGLDTEAFF.